This T cell receptor (beta chain) was obtained from a study of T cell responses to AZD1222 COVID-19 vaccine. Study-level information: Some second doses came at about 4 weeks and others at about 12 weeks; these were pooled. Overall study findings and caveats: The sample set comprised mostly white British donors with more females, and clonal diversity was possibly underestimated. When two AZD1222 doses had been given, Spike-specific TCR breadth and depth rose. Nearly half of spike-specific TCRs reportedly target variant regions that are unmutated in the B.1.351 and B.1.1.7 variants.

Notes on this clone: Its antigen remains unknown.

This CDR3 has 14 residues. V was cut by 7 bases and J by 5 bases, with 17 bases left in between. Germline-derived CDR1 and CDR2 are SQVTM and ANQGSEA. Repertoires were generated with immunoSEQ multiplex PCR, while TCRdb's copy carries only in-frame clones and drops some. The sample includes approximately 140,000 clones, roughly 91% of them seen just once. This specimen was peripheral blood, taken on day 0 of AZD1222 vaccination. The clonotype was recovered from an adult in good health. The chain is built from TRBV29-1 and TRBJ1-4; the D gene is possibly TRBD1 (5 bases). The CDR3 DNA sequence: TGCAGCGCTGCCCAGAGGGGTGCCAATGAAAAACTGTTTTTT. As protein: CSAAQRGANEKLFF.